The TCR beta chain under discussion was sequenced for a study of regulatory dendritic cells for organ transplantation. This CDR3 region has 13 residues. Looked up from germline, CDR1 is SGHTA and CDR2 is FQGNSA. V was trimmed by 5 bases and J by 7 bases, leaving 14 bases between them. Measured with immunoSEQ multiplex PCR; TCRdb has only the in-frame clones, and not every one. The repertoire holds under 30,000 clones, with 60% to 80% as singletons. Whole-study results and caveats: Naive CD4+ and CD8+ repertoires were highly diverse; memory CD8+ was most oligoclonal.

Memory T cells were CD45RO+, naive were CD45RA+, sorted by FACS. This clone was seen more than once but under ten times. Its antigen is as yet unknown. This chain joins TRBV7-2 and TRBJ1-2; TRBD1 is a possible D gene (5 bases). Material for sequencing was memory CD4+ T cells from blood. Subset defined: CD45RO+ memory T cells. The origin of this receptor is a human donor in good health. CDR3 coding DNA: TGTGCCAGCAGCCGGACATACCCAATTGGCTACACCTTC. Its translation is CASSRTYPIGYTF.